Reported below is one TCR beta chain. Sequencing was performed with immunoSEQ multiplex PCR; in TCRdb, only in-frame clones are kept and a portion is missing. The table includes about 70,000 clones, 70% to 90% detected once. Trimming cost V 5 bases and J 5 bases, with 12 bases left between them. This CDR3 has 14 amino acids. Germline CDR1 reads SEHNR; CDR2 reads FQNEAQ (reference sequence). The data were obtained in a study of blood T cell repertoires in COVID-19. This clonotype originated in a man aged 70-80 years with active COVID-19. Sequenced: peripheral blood. The genes are TRBV7-9 and TRBJ2-2; D is perhaps TRBD1 (6 bases). This chain's CDR3 is CASSPTTGTGELFF. The CDR3 DNA follows: TGTGCCAGCAGCCCAACAACAGGGACCGGGGAGCTGTTTTTT. The full variable domain, its missing parts supplied by reference TRBV7-9 and TRBJ2-2, is DTGVSQNPRHKITKRGQNVTFRCDPISEHNRLYWYRQTLGQGPEFLTYFQNEAQLEKSRLLSDRFSAERPKGSFSTLEIQRTEQGDSAMYLCASSPTTGTGELFFGEGSRLTVL.